Listed below are T cell receptor beta chains from one sample, sequenced in a study of blood T cells in healthy people across ages. MiXCR was run by TCRdb on the 5' RACE reads, yielding one entry per CDR3 protein. The sample carries hundreds of thousands of distinct CDR3 sequences, under 65% recorded once. Sequenced input: blood. The receptors stem from a man between 60 and 75 years old in good health. Each CDR3 is given with its conserved first and last residue. Clone size, where shown, is once, few, many, or a class for clones that have expanded.

J gene: TRBJ2-1; clone size: -; V gene: TRBV5-1; CDR3 length: 15; CDR3 protein: CASSSRGSVDNEQFF
J gene: TRBJ2-4; clone size: few; V gene: TRBV6-1; CDR3 length: 12; CDR3 protein: CASRGLAREQYF
J gene: TRBJ2-3; clone size: few; V gene: TRBV5-6; CDR3 length: 16; CDR3 protein: CASSLLQVEGTDTQYF
J gene: TRBJ2-1; clone size: -; V gene: TRBV12-3/TRBV12-4; CDR3 length: 15; CDR3 protein: CASSSGGPVYNEQFF
J gene: TRBJ2-3; clone size: -; V gene: TRBV2; CDR3 length: 13; CDR3 protein: CASRRDPQNTQYF
J gene: TRBJ1-2; clone size: -; V gene: TRBV5-1; CDR3 length: 18; CDR3 protein: CASSLGYSGTLTNYGYTF
J gene: -; clone size: -; V gene: TRBV3-1; CDR3 length: 15; CDR3 protein: CASSQDQDWQETQYF
J gene: TRBJ1-2; clone size: -; V gene: TRBV7-2; CDR3 length: 15; CDR3 protein: CAGSLDLDRAGGYTF
J gene: TRBJ2-1; clone size: -; V gene: TRBV20-1; CDR3 length: 21; CDR3 protein: CSANPPSIWTSGGSGYNEQFF
J gene: TRBJ1-2; clone size: -; V gene: TRBV20-1; CDR3 length: 16; CDR3 protein: CSDSLIRDRGLRGYTF
J gene: TRBJ1-1; clone size: -; V gene: TRBV12-3/TRBV12-4; CDR3 length: 14; CDR3 protein: CASSRSSGITEAFF
J gene: -; clone size: -; V gene: TRBV7-7; CDR3 length: 12; CDR3 protein: CASMGVGETQYF
J gene: TRBJ1-2; clone size: -; V gene: TRBV5-1; CDR3 length: 14; CDR3 protein: CASSLSGQSYGYTF
J gene: TRBJ2-6; clone size: -; V gene: TRBV28; CDR3 length: 15; CDR3 protein: CASSPPGSGANILTF
J gene: TRBJ1-4; clone size: -; V gene: TRBV15; CDR3 length: 14; CDR3 protein: CATSRDQAPTLLFF
J gene: TRBJ1-2; clone size: many; V gene: TRBV6-5; CDR3 length: 13; CDR3 protein: CASRTGNNYGYTF
J gene: TRBJ2-1; clone size: many; V gene: TRBV28; CDR3 length: 13; CDR3 protein: CASSVSQNNEQFF
J gene: TRBJ1-5; clone size: -; V gene: TRBV11-2; CDR3 length: 13; CDR3 protein: CASATGGYQPQHF
J gene: TRBJ2-7; clone size: -; V gene: TRBV2; CDR3 length: 15; CDR3 protein: CASTRESLGAYEQYF
J gene: TRBJ2-7; clone size: few; V gene: TRBV27; CDR3 length: 12; CDR3 protein: CASSSRRVGQYF